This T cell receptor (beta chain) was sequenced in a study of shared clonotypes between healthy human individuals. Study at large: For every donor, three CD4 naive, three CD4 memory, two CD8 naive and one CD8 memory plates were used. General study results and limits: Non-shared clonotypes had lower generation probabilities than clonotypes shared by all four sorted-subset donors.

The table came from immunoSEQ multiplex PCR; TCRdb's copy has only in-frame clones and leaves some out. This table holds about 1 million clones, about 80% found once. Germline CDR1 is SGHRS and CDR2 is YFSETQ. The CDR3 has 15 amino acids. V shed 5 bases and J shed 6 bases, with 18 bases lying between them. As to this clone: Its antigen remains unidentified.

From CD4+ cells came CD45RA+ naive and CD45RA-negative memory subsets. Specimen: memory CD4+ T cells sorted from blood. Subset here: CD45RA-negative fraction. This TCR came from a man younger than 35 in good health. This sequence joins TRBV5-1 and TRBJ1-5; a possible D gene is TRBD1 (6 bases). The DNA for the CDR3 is TGCGCCAGCAGTAAGGGTGGGGGGCCTGGTCAGCCCCAGCATTTT. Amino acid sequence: CASSKGGGPGQPQHF.